This T cell receptor (beta chain) was observed in a study of T cells in Graves' hyperthyroidism and ophthalmopathy. Amplification of TCR beta CDR3 regions used RNA as the template. HTBI primers were employed in a first-round RT-PCR of the TCR CDR3. MiXCR, applied by TCRdb to the multiplex PCR reads, yields one record per CDR3 protein. The sample includes 300,000 to 500,000 distinct CDR3 sequences, around 15% seen only once; the top ten take approximately 29%. Ophthalmopathy patients showed a Clinical Activity Score of at least 3, NOSPECS grade of at least 4 and duration under 3 months. CDR3 length equals 14 residues. In germline, CDR1 is PRHDT, CDR2 FYEKMQ (reference sequence). V was shortened by 5 bases and J by 4 bases, with 14 bases between the two germline ends.

Sequenced: blood. This TCR was recovered from a man in his fifties or sixties with Graves' ophthalmopathy. The rearrangement uses TRBV13 and TRBJ1-2; perhaps TRBD1 as D (5 bases). Here the CDR3 DNA reads TGTGCCAGCAGCGTGAACGAGGGACTCTATGGCTACACCTTC. Translating gives CASSVNEGLYGYTF.